The entry below describes one TCR beta chain. No antigen is known for it. No base qualities exist here, and no much larger clone lies one base off it. Library creation used the immunoSEQ multiplex PCR assay. The authors processed their data as follows. A statistical classification framework was built for diagnosing cytomegalovirus status from the catalog of TCR beta chain sequences. TCRdb provides this immuneACCESS table in a form limited to in-frame rearrangements. Some clones are lacking; in checked studies, under half of them reflect an unresolved V gene, and why the rest are absent is not known. The DNA was the basis for D and trimming; V, J and clone size are from that table. The sample table contains about 49,000 clones; only one count was recorded for about 90% of them. The top ten clones comprise approximately 1.4% of the sample. The donors belonged to the validation cohort of over a hundred subjects, which was separate from the approximately 700-subject first cohort.

The sample comes from a study of cytomegalovirus exposure and HLA in healthy donors (dated by TCRdb to 2016 to 2017). With regard to the full study: According to a later analysis, the approximately 130 validation repertoires were produced on the same platform as the 700 or so repertoires of the first cohort. The study aimed to test whether signatures of past pathogen exposure could be identified by cataloging public T cell receptors. Along with the roughly 670-subject first cohort, a separate validation cohort of over 90 different subjects was used. To predict cytomegalovirus infection status, the study combined high-throughput TCR immunosequencing, statistical association of individual TCRs with disease status, and machine learning.

V lost 1 base and J lost 4 bases; the stretch between them is 14 bases long. Per the germline V gene, SGHTA is the CDR1 and FQGNSA is the CDR2. Its CDR3 holds 16 amino acids, cysteine through phenylalanine. Only CDR3 DNA is held: 48 bases, read in frame from base 1. The research as a whole found: The classifier was reported to diagnose cytomegalovirus status with high specificity and sensitivity in both the original and validation cohorts. In a later analysis, TCRs clustered in the first cohort were found to also tend to co-occur in the approximately 120 validation repertoires, with roughly 93% of cluster scores above 0. While some public TCRs were present in many individuals, most TCR sequences turned up only very rarely across donors. It was suggested by the authors that the approach could potentially be generalized to other disease states and immunological phenotypes. In vitro tests confirmed that a few of the cytomegalovirus-associated TCR beta chains recognize cytomegalovirus antigens. The study gave a list of about 160 TCR beta chains associated with cytomegalovirus. A later analysis had no HLA typing for the validation cohort, so co-occurrence there was scored across all 110 or so repertoires.

The V gene is TRBV7-2 and the J gene is TRBJ1-5, with an unclear D gene assignment. Sequenced: PBMCs. The sequence derives from a man between 18 and 35 years old in good health and CMV-seronegative. Here is the DNA: TGTGCCAGCAGCTTAGGGGTCGCAGGATCGAATCAGCCCCAGCATTTT. The translation is CASSLGVAGSNQPQHF.